A selection of T cell receptor beta chains follows, all from one sample in a study of a mutant IDH1 vaccine in newly diagnosed glioma. Data came from immunoSEQ multiplex PCR; TCRdb stores just in-frame clones and leaves some out. The top ten clones hold approximately 5% of a sample with tens of thousands of clones, approximately 85% of them seen once. Sequences were derived from PBMCs, sampled from a glioma patient treated with radiotherapy, temozolomide or both. These receptors were obtained from a man aged 40-50 years with glioma. CDR3s include the opening cysteine and the closing phenylalanine or tryptophan. D genes are given only for firm matches. A clone size is listed for some rows: how often the clone was seen (once, few, many), or a class if it is expanded.

J gene	clone size	D gene	V gene	CDR3 length	CDR3 DNA	CDR3 protein
TRBJ1-1	once	-	TRBV2	12	TGTGCCAGCCAGCAAGTGAACACTGAAGCTTTCTTT	CASQQVNTEAFF
TRBJ1-1	-	TRBD1	TRBV10-3	14	TGTGCCATCAGTGAGGAGGACAGGGCCACTGAAGCTTTCTTT	CAISEEDRATEAFF
TRBJ1-1	-	-	TRBV4-2	15	TGTGCCAGCAGCCAAGTTTCGGACTGGGACACTGAAGCTTTCTTT	CASSQVSDWDTEAFF
TRBJ1-2	-	-	TRBV29-1	12	TGCAGCGCCTGGCTCCAGAACTATGGCTACACCTTC	CSAWLQNYGYTF
TRBJ2-7	-	-	TRBV4-3	17	TGCGCCAGCAGCCGAGATGTTTCAGGGGTTAGGTCCTACGAGCAGTACTTC	CASSRDVSGVRSYEQYF
TRBJ2-5	-	TRBD1	TRBV27	14	TGTGCCAGCAGTTCGACAGGGCTACAAGAGACCCAGTACTTC	CASSSTGLQETQYF
TRBJ2-3	-	-	TRBV7-9	12	TGTGCCAGCAGCCCCCTCGGAGATACGCAGTATTTT	CASSPLGDTQYF
TRBJ2-7	-	-	TRBV6-5	11	TGTGCCAGCAGTTACCACAACGAGCAGTACTTC	CASSYHNEQYF
TRBJ2-1	once	-	TRBV5-1	14	TGCGCCAGCAGGACAGTCCGAGGGGAGAATGAGCAGTTCTTC	CASRTVRGENEQFF
TRBJ1-1	-	-	TRBV5-6	12	TGTGCCAGCAGCTTGGTTTGGACTGAAGCTTTCTTT	CASSLVWTEAFF
TRBJ1-1	-	-	TRBV19	13	TGTGCCAGTAGGGTCTACATGAACACTGAAGCTTTCTTT	CASRVYMNTEAFF